Reported below is one TCR beta chain. Its antigen is undetermined. Produced via immunoSEQ multiplex PCR; TCRdb's table is partial and in-frame only. The sample has 10,000 or so clones, roughly 98% seen once; the top ten hold about 0.25%. The V and J ends lost 1 base and 2 bases, in that order; junction bases with no gene match: 5. This CDR3 has 16 residues. CDR1 is SGDLS and CDR2 is YYNGEE in the germline V gene. These data are taken from a study of T cells after posttransplantation cyclophosphamide. General study findings and limits: Later post-transplant blood repertoires were often dominated by donor CD8+ memory clones. TRB clonality was highly associated with recipient CMV seropositivity and reactivation.

The naive gate required viable CD3+CD4+ or CD3+CD8+ cells with CCR7+CD45RA+CD45RO-CD95-CD27+CD28+ phenotype. This related bone marrow graft donor gave peripheral blood on the day of marrow donation. Sequenced sample: naive CD4+ T cells sorted from PBMCs. The chain combines TRBV9 with TRBJ2-3; 9 nucleotides match TRBD2. The TCR sequence derives from a woman aged 55-69 years in good health, CMV-negative, and a related stem cell transplant donor. The CDR3 sequence is CASSVSAGGDTDTQYF. As DNA, the CDR3 is TGTGCCAGCAGCGTATCCGCGGGAGGGGACACAGATACGCAGTATTTT. The full variable domain, completed using reference TRBV9 and TRBJ2-3, is DSGVTQTPKHLITATGQRVTLRCSPRSGDLSVYWYQQSLDQGLQFLIQYYNGEERAKGNILERFSAQQFPDLHSELNLSSLELGDSALYFCASSVSAGGDTDTQYFGPGTRLTVL.